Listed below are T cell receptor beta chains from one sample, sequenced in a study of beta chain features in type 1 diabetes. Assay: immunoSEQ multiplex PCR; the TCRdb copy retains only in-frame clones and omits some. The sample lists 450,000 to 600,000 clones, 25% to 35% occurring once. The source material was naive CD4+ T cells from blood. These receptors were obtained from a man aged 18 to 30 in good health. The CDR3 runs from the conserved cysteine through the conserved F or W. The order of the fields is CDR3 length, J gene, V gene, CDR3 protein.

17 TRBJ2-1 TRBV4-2 CASSQVSLAGAHNEQFF
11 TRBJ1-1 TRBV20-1 CSAFDTAASFF
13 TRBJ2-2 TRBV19 CASSIREAGELFF
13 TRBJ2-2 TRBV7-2 CASSSWLTGELFF
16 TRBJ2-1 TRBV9 CASSVDSGRWGNEQFF
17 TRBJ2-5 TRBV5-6 CASSLGSDRGYQETQYF
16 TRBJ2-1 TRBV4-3 CASSPNKGISYNEQFF
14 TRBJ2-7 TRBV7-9 CASSSGTLAYEQYF
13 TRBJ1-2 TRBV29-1 CSVDLGVGYGYTF
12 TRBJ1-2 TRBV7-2 CASSLYRGGYTF
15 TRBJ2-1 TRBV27 CASSLLAGLRNEQFF
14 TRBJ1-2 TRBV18 CASSSRQGAYGYTF
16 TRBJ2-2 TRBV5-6 CASSLFYRVNTGELFF
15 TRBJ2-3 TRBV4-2 CASSHRTASTDTQYF
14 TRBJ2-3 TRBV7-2 CASSVRVRTDTQYF
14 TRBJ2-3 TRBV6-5 CASRRDPRTDTQYF
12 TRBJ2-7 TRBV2 CASSEDIYEQYF
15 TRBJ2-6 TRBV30 CAWNQGSSGANVLTF
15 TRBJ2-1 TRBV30 CAWRRLAATYNEQFF
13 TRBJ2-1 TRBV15 CATSRDGRAGQFF
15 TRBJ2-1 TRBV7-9 CASSPRTSGRGEQFF
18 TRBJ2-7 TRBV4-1 CASSQSGTGVAGTYEQYF
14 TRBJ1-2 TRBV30 CAWSVRIANYGYTF
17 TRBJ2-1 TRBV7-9 CASSSVQREGLYNEQFF
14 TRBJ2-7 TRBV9 CASSVTTNSYEQYF
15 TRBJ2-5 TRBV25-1 CASSDPRTGAETQYF
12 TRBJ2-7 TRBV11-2 CASSLIGYEQYF
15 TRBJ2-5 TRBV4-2 CASSQGEEKVETQYF
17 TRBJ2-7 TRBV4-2 CASSQASSRDMLYEQYF
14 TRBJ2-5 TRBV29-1 CSVEDGRARETQYF
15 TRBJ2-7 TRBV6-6 CASRPPGAARREQYF
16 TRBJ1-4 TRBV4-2 CASSQTLGATNEKLFF
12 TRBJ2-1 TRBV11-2 CASSGGNNEQFF
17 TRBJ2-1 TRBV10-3 CAISEDLAGGFYNEQFF
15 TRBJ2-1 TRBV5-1 CASSLELAPNNEQFF
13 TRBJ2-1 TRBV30 CAWSVGGDNEQFF
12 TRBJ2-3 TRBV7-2 CASSFNGDTQYF
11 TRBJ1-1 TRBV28 CASSLWGEAFF
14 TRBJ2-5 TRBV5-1 CASSFGSPRETQYF
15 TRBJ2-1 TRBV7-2 CASSARGLGAGEQFF
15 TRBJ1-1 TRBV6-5 CASSLLQGALTEAFF
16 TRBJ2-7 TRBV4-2 CASSQGPTGGYYEQYF
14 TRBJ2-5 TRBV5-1 CASSSEWTEETQYF
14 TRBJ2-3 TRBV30 CAWSPDRSTDTQYF
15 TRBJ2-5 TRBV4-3 CASSQDPNLAGTQYF